These 27 T cell receptor beta chains came from one sample sequenced in a study of metastatic and nonmetastatic thyroid tumors (dated by TCRdb to 2019 to 2021). No patient had received any treatment before thyroid surgery. Library prep was done by PCR. TCRdb names Illumina HiSeq 4000 as the instrument used. TCRdb's own reprocessing of the public reads used fastp at Q25 and MiXCR and kept productive beta chains. Present in this sample are about 93,000 clones, 9.5% to 15% of which were seen just once. The top ten constitute around 11% of the sample. The sequencing input was blood. All receptors come from a female donor with papillary thyroid cancer or a benign thyroid nodule (not recorded which). Some clones in this sample may be carry-over from other donors' samples.

This clone was counted a few times. Possible read error: a much larger clone is one base away. V gene TRBV28 combines with J gene TRBJ2-2; 8 bases align to TRBD1. The germline gives CDR1 MDHEN, CDR2 SYDVKM. The CDR3 runs to 13 residues. The CDR3 reads CATRTGYTWELFF. The CDR3 coding sequence is TGTGCCACCAGGACAGGGTACACCTGGGAGCTGTTTTTT. Complete variable domain (other parts from reference TRBV28 and TRBJ2-2): DVKVTQSSRYLVKRTGEKVFLECVQDMDHENMFWYRQDPGLGLRLIYFSYDVKMKEKGDIPEGYSVSREKKERFSLILESASTNQTSMYLCATRTGYTWELFFGEGSRLTVL.

This clone has just a few counts. A much larger clone lies one base from this, so it may be a read error. This chain joins TRBV20-1 and TRBJ1-2; D perhaps matches TRBD1 (5 bases). CDR3 length equals 11 residues. The germline gives CDR1 DFQATT, CDR2 SNEGSKA (reference sequence). V was trimmed by 7 bases and J by 6 bases, leaving 12 bases between them. The CDR3 reads CSGQPGHGYTF. The CDR3 bases are TGCAGTGGACAGCCTGGACATGGCTACACCTTC.

With respect to this clone: A much larger clone differs by one base, so this may be a read error. The chain recombines TRBV3-1 with TRBJ2-1; a possible D gene is TRBD2 (5 bases). CDR1 and CDR2 (germline): LGHDT, YNNKEL (reference sequence). Trimming pared 1 base from V and 4 bases from J, leaving 14 bases between. CDR3 length: 16 amino acids. CDR3 protein: CASSQGPTSVYNEQFF. The DNA of the CDR3 is TGTGCCAGCAGCCAAGGGCCTACTAGTGTGTACAATGAGCAGTTCTTC.

The sample holds many counts of this clone. V is TRBV5-1 and J is TRBJ2-7; 8 bases align to TRBD1. CDR1 is SGHRS, CDR2 YFSETQ, per germline. This CDR3 contains 14 residues. Trimming took 4 bases from V and 2 from J; bases not matched to a gene: 5. The CDR3 sequence is CASSPGQVTYEQYF. CDR3 nucleotide sequence: TGCGCCAGCAGCCCGGGACAGGTCACCTACGAGCAGTACTTC.

This clone showed up many times. J is TRBJ2-7 and V is TRBV3-1, with D uncertain. There are 15 residues in the CDR3. Trimming stripped 0 bases from V and 5 bases from J, with 14 bases between. Germline V lookup: CDR1 LGHDT, CDR2 YNNKEL (reference sequence). In nucleotides, the CDR3 is TGTGCCAGCAGCCAAGAAGGCAACACTTCCCACGAGCAGTACTTC. The encoded protein is CASSQEGNTSHEQYF.

The chain couples TRBV6-1 to TRBJ1-5; possibly TRBD1 for D (5 bases). V dropped 1 base and J dropped 6 bases, with 7 bases sitting between them. Germline V gene lookup returns CDR1 MNHNS and CDR2 SASEGT. The CDR3 loop spans 13 amino acids. This chain's CDR3 is CASSEGGTQPQHF. In DNA form, the CDR3 reads TGTGCCAGCAGTGAAGGGGGGACTCAGCCCCAGCATTTT.

V and J are TRBV6-2 or TRBV6-3 and TRBJ1-1; TRBD1 matches 9 bases. The junction had 18 bases not matched to a gene; V was cut back by 6 bases and J by 7 bases. CDR1 is MNHEY, CDR2 SVGEGT, per germline. CDR3 length: 17 residues. CDR3 coding DNA: TGTGCCAGCAGAAAAGCCTGTATGACAGGGGGTGGTATTGAAGCTTTCTTT. Protein sequence: CASRKACMTGGGIEAFF.

This clone was seen many times. This chain joins TRBV20-1 and TRBJ2-1; D perhaps matches TRBD2 (6 bases). CDR3 size: 16 residues. Trimming cost V 3 bases and J 7 bases, with 22 bases left between them. The germline V gene encodes CDR1 DFQATT and CDR2 SNEGSKA (reference sequence). The CDR3 protein is CSARGPRERKGNEQFF. CDR3 nucleotides: TGCAGTGCTAGGGGCCCCCGGGAGCGGAAAGGGAATGAGCAGTTCTTC.

This clone showed up many times. The chain is built from TRBV12-3 or TRBV12-4 and TRBJ2-6; a possible D gene is TRBD2 (6 bases). The CDR3 length is 15 residues. The ends were cut back, 1 base at V and 2 bases at J, with 6 bases in the middle. The CDR3 here is CASSLGGAGANVLTF. The CDR3 DNA reads as TGTGCCAGCAGTTTAGGCGGGGCTGGGGCCAACGTCCTGACTTTC.

This clone was recorded at least ten times. This chain uses TRBV15 with TRBJ1-5; the D is unclear. The germline CDR1 and CDR2 sequences are LNHNV and YYDKDF (reference sequence). The CDR3 consists of 14 residues. V gave up 4 bases and J gave up 10 bases, with 17 bases separating them. The CDR3 bases are TGTGCCACCAGCAAACCTTCAGAAAACCAACCCCAGCATTTT. Protein: CATSKPSENQPQHF.

This clone was recorded at least ten times. The chain couples TRBV30 to TRBJ1-6; D remains unclear. Deletions cut 2 bases from V and 7 bases from J, with 6 bases between. This CDR3 spans 12 amino acids. CDR1 and CDR2 from the germline V gene are GTSNPN and SVGIG (reference sequence). In DNA, the CDR3 is TGTGCCTGGAGTTCGTTAAATTCACCCCTCCACTTT. Translation: CAWSSLNSPLHF.

Many counts were recorded for this clone. The CDR3 loop is CASRRDRVEKLFF. For the CDR3, the DNA is TGTGCCAGCAGGAGAGACAGGGTTGAAAAACTGTTTTTT. The chain combines TRBV28 with TRBJ1-4, with TRBD1 identical over 7 bases. The CDR3 consists of 13 residues. J was trimmed by 7 bases and V by 6 bases; bases with no gene match: 5. Germline V CDR1 and CDR2: MDHEN, SYDVKM.

For this clone: The junction shows a germline mismatch at one end, possibly a read error. V and J are TRBV12-3 or TRBV12-4 and TRBJ1-4; D is perhaps TRBD1 (6 bases). The CDR3 is 14 residues long. The CDR3 loop is CASRLGGTNEKLFF. The DNA of the CDR3 is TGTGCCAGCAGATTAGGGGGTACTAATGAAAAACTGTTTTTT.

Ten or more counts support this clone. The chain carries TRBV27 and TRBJ1-1, with D possibly TRBD1 on 6 matching bases. The CDR3 is made up of 15 amino acids. From germline, CDR1 is MNHEY and CDR2 SMNVEV (reference sequence). Trimming removed 5 bases at V and 3 bases at J, with 16 bases between. CDR3 DNA: TGTGCCAGCAGTCTGGGGGGGGGGGGCTACACTGAAGCTTTCTTT. Amino acids: CASSLGGGGYTEAFF.

This clone was seen repeatedly, ten times or more. The chain is built from TRBV12-3 or TRBV12-4 and TRBJ1-6, with D possibly matching TRBD1 (5 bases). V lost 3 bases and J lost 7, with 10 bases in between. The CDR3 runs to 14 residues. DNA of the CDR3: TGTGCCAGCAGTTTGAGACAGCTAAATTCACCCCTCCACTTT. It is translated as CASSLRQLNSPLHF.

The table lists this clone with many counts. V gene TRBV18 combines with J gene TRBJ1-4; D gene uncertain. Germline V gene lookup returns CDR1 KGHSH and CDR2 LQKENI. V was clipped by 1 base and J by 8 bases, with 11 bases between them. CDR3 length: 14 amino acids. CDR3 region: CASSPQGVNEKLFF. CDR3 nucleotide sequence: TGTGCCAGCTCACCACAGGGTGTCAACGAAAAACTGTTTTTT.

This clone was observed at least ten times. The V call is TRBV28, the J call TRBJ1-5; D might be TRBD1 (6 bases). Germline V CDR1 and CDR2: MDHEN, SYDVKM. Trimming shortened V by 4 bases and J by 1 base, and 14 bases separated the two germline ends. The CDR3 length is 16 residues. DNA of the CDR3: TGTGCCAGCAGTTCGTGGCAGGGGACAAGCAATCAGCCCCAGCATTTT. Translated, it gives CASSSWQGTSNQPQHF.

This clone was picked up many times. This sequence joins TRBV2 and TRBJ2-3; D is unresolved. Germline values: CDR1 SNHLY, CDR2 FYNNEI. The CDR3 length is 13 residues. The V end was cut by 7 bases, the J end by 4 bases, with 12 bases between. The CDR3: CASNRRYSDTQYF. CDR3 DNA sequence: TGTGCCAGCAATCGGAGATATTCAGATACGCAGTATTTT.

Concerning this clone: A read error is possible here, since a much larger clone lies one base away. This specimen includes other DNA sequences encoding the same CDR3. The gene calls are TRBV9 and TRBJ2-3, with D tentatively TRBD2 (5 bases). Germline V CDR1 and CDR2: SGDLS, YYNGEE. The CDR3 sequence is 14 residues long. The CDR3: CASSVLADTDTQYF. The CDR3 DNA reads as TGTGCCAGCAGCGTACTAGCTGACACAGATACTCAGTATTTT.

This clone was seen many times. V usage is TRBV19 and J usage is TRBJ2-1, with D tentatively TRBD2 (6 bases). Between the trimmed V and J ends, which lost 7 bases and 0 bases, there was a span of 10 bases. There are 14 residues in the CDR3. CDR1 and CDR2 from the germline V gene are LNHDA and SQIVND (reference sequence). CDR3 protein: CASKIAASYNEQFF. The CDR3 region has the DNA TGTGCCAGTAAGATAGCGGCCTCCTACAATGAGCAGTTCTTC.

Concerning this clone: Being one base from a much bigger clone, this may be a read error. This chain connects TRBV6-1 to TRBJ1-5; D call uncertain. V was pared by 4 bases and J by 3 bases, with 16 bases between. The CDR3 length is 16 residues. Germline-derived CDR1 and CDR2 are MNHNS and SASEGT. This CDR3 reads CASSGENRAPNQPQHF. CDR3 DNA sequence: TGTGCCAGCAGTGGCGAGAACCGGGCCCCCAATCAGCCCCAGCATTTT.

This clone was counted many times. The chain employs TRBV4-2 and TRBJ2-1; TRBD1 matches at 9 bases. The CDR3 has 15 amino acids. Germline V gene sequence: CDR1 LGHNA, CDR2 YNFKEQ. V trimming: 6 bases; J trimming: 6 bases; junction bases outside the gene matches: 9. CDR3 residues: CASRPTGQGSNEQFF. In DNA form, the CDR3 reads TGTGCCAGCAGACCTACGGGACAGGGAAGCAATGAGCAGTTCTTC.

Ten or more counts support this clone. V is TRBV7-8 and J is TRBJ2-5; TRBD1 matches at 9 bases. V lost 7 bases, J lost 5 bases, and 8 bases stayed unmatched. The germline V gene encodes CDR1 SGHVS and CDR2 FQNEAQ. The CDR3 is made up of 14 amino acids. The CDR3 is CASTTDRGGETQYF. The CDR3 bases are TGTGCCAGCACCACGGACAGGGGAGGTGAGACCCAGTACTTC.

In this sample, this clone turned up many times. The genes are TRBV19 and TRBJ1-2; 7 bases map to TRBD1. The CDR3 is made up of 18 amino acids. V trimming: 6 bases; J trimming: 0 bases; junction bases outside the gene matches: 16. The V gene's germline CDR1 is LNHDA and CDR2 SQIVND (reference sequence). CDR3 in DNA: TGTGCCAGTAGCCTATCCCCGACAGGGCGCGGATCTAACTATGGCTACACCTTC. Its protein product is CASSLSPTGRGSNYGYTF.

The chain recombines TRBV7-2 with TRBJ1-6; D is unresolved. Germline V gene lookup returns CDR1 SGHTA and CDR2 FQGNSA. The CDR3 runs 15 residues. V was clipped by 1 base and J by 17 bases, with 21 bases between them. The CDR3 protein is CASSLGRQENSHIHF. Written as DNA, the CDR3 is TGTGCCAGCAGCTTAGGGCGGCAGGAGAATTCACACATCCACTTT.

This clone has ten or more counts. The chain links TRBV7-3 to TRBJ1-1, with no clear D. V was pared by 1 base and J by 1 base, with 4 bases between. Germline lookup yields CDR1 SGHTA and CDR2 FQGTGA. This CDR3 contains 13 residues. The CDR3 DNA reads as TGTGCCAGCAGCTTAATTTGGAACACTGAAGCTTTCTTT. Its protein is CASSLIWNTEAFF.

This clone was counted ten times or more. At one end the junction does not follow the germline gene, possibly because of a read error. The chain joins TRBV7-7 to TRBJ2-1; 11 nucleotides match TRBD2. From germline, CDR1 is SSHAT and CDR2 FNYEAQ (reference sequence). The CDR3 consists of 15 residues. The CDR3, as DNA: TGTGCTAGCAGCTTAGCTAGCGGGAGGCACGGTGAGCAGTTCTTC. Its translation is CASSLASGRHGEQFF.